What follows are 27 T cell receptor beta chains derived from one specimen sequenced in a study of T cells in Graves' hyperthyroidism and ophthalmopathy. RNA transcripts provided the source from which TCR beta CDR3 regions were amplified. The HTBI set primed first-round TCR CDR3 RT-PCR. TCRdb reanalysed the multiplex PCR reads using MiXCR and keeps one entry per CDR3 protein. The sample consists of 490,000 or so distinct CDR3 sequences, just under 20% of them appearing once. Sequencing input: blood. The receptors were sampled from a man between 40 and 49 years old with Graves' ophthalmopathy.

The chain has TRBV5-1 and TRBJ2-2; D not resolved. CDR1 is SGHRS and CDR2 is YFSETQ in the germline V gene. The CDR3 totals 16 residues. V lost 0 bases and J 2 bases, leaving 11 bases between the germline ends. This chain's CDR3 is CASSLVAFSNTGELFF. The CDR3 DNA sequence: TGCGCCAGCAGCTTGGTTGCTTTCTCTAACACCGGGGAGCTGTTTTTT.

At least ten counts were recorded for this clonotype. The gene calls are TRBV5-1 and TRBJ2-1; D call uncertain. V was cut by 4 bases and J by 0 bases, with 5 bases left in between. CDR1 and CDR2 (germline): SGHRS, YFSETQ. The CDR3 totals 13 residues. The CDR3 is CASSERSYNEQFF. The CDR3 DNA reads TGCGCCAGCAGCGAGCGCTCCTACAATGAGCAGTTCTTC.

The rearrangement joins TRBV19 to TRBJ2-1; 12 bases match TRBD1. The CDR3 spans 20 residues. Losses at the gene ends were 2 bases for V and 6 bases for J; bases not matched to a gene: 17. Germline V CDR1 and CDR2: LNHDA, SQIVND (reference sequence). For the CDR3, the DNA is TGTGCCAGTAGTATATACCTCACCGGGACAGGGGGCTGGGGTCGCAATGAGCAGTTCTTC. It is translated as CASSIYLTGTGGWGRNEQFF.

A few counts support this clonotype. The chain is built from TRBV19 and TRBJ2-3; D gene unclear. The ends were cut back, 4 bases at V and 3 bases at J, with 14 bases in the middle. The CDR3 is made up of 15 amino acids. CDR1 is LNHDA and CDR2 is SQIVND in the germline V gene (reference sequence). Written as DNA, the CDR3 is TGTGCCAGTAGTAGAGAACTTGGACGGACAGATACGCAGTATTTT. It yields the protein CASSRELGRTDTQYF.

This clonotype was seen more than once but under ten times. The chain combines TRBV5-1 with TRBJ1-4; 8 bases line up with TRBD1. This CDR3 is built from 15 residues. Trimming removed 1 base from V and 7 bases from J; junction bases left unmatched: 6. Per germline, CDR1 SGHRS and CDR2 YFSETQ. CDR3 loop: CASSLSATGAEKLFF. CDR3 sequence (DNA): TGCGCCAGCAGCTTGTCCGCGACAGGGGCTGAAAAACTGTTTTTT.

In this sample, this clonotype turned up many times. In nucleotides, the CDR3 is TGTGCCAGCAGTGAGTGGGGGGAAGGAGACATTCAGTACTTC. Translation: CASSEWGEGDIQYF. The rearrangement joins TRBV2 to TRBJ2-4, with D possibly being TRBD2 (6 bases). This CDR3 spans 14 amino acids. Trimming took off 3 bases at V and 8 bases at J, with 14 bases between the two ends. Germline V gene data show CDR1 as SNHLY and CDR2 as FYNNEI. The full variable domain, rest sourced from reference TRBV2 and TRBJ2-4, is EPEVTQTPSHQVTQMGQEVILRCVPISNHLYFYWYRQILGQKVEFLVSFYNNEISEKSEIFDDQFSVERPDGSNFTLKIRSTKLEDSAMYFCASSEWGEGDIQYFGAGTRLSVL.

This chain uses TRBV6-1 with TRBJ2-6, with 8 bases that match TRBD2. The CDR3 covers 13 residues. V lost 10 bases and J lost 4; bases outside the gene matches: 3. CDR1 is MNHNS and CDR2 is SASEGT in the germline V gene. CDR3 residues: CATRLAGANVLTF. CDR3 nucleotides: TGTGCCACCAGACTAGCGGGGGCCAACGTCCTGACTTTC.

This sequence joins TRBV2 and TRBJ1-1, with unresolved D. Trimming stripped 1 base from V and 0 bases from J, with 12 bases between. Germline CDR1 and CDR2: SNHLY and FYNNEI. CDR3 size: 16 residues. For the CDR3, the DNA is TGTGCCAGCAGTGAAGAAGGAGGGCCCCTGAACACTGAAGCTTTCTTT. It encodes CASSEEGGPLNTEAFF.

The chain links TRBV6-9 to TRBJ2-2, with D possibly TRBD1 on 6 matching bases. This CDR3 is built from 16 residues. Trimming cost V 4 bases and J 7 bases, with 19 bases left between them. Germline V lookup: CDR1 MNHGY, CDR2 SVAAGI. CDR3 protein: CASSSGTSMVGGELFF. CDR3 nucleotides: TGTGCCAGCAGTTCCGGGACATCAATGGTCGGCGGGGAGCTGTTTTTT.

This clonotype turned up a few times. This chain uses TRBV4-1 with TRBJ2-7; 7 nucleotides match TRBD2. Germline V gene lookup returns CDR1 MGHRA and CDR2 YSYEKL. The CDR3 consists of 14 residues. J lost 5 bases, V lost 3 bases, and 7 bases had no gene match. CDR3 residues: CASSHEAGSDEQYF. The CDR3 nucleotides are TGCGCCAGCAGCCACGAAGCGGGGTCCGACGAGCAGTACTTC.

Only a few counts were recorded for this clonotype. The rearrangement uses TRBV20-1 and TRBJ2-5, with D unclear. This CDR3 region has 13 residues. Per germline, CDR1 DFQATT and CDR2 SNEGSKA (reference sequence). Trimming took 6 bases from V and 1 from J, leaving 12 bases between them. The CDR3 nucleotides read TGCAGTGCGCGGTCGCAGCTCCAAGAGACCCAGTACTTC. Its protein is CSARSQLQETQYF.

V and J are TRBV5-1 and TRBJ1-2; TRBD1 agrees at 7 bases. The CDR3 sequence is 12 residues long. Germline V gene data show CDR1 as SGHRS and CDR2 as YFSETQ. After removal of 4 bases from V and 8 bases from J, the junction contained 5 bases not matched to a gene. The CDR3 DNA sequence: TGCGCCAGCAGCCCACAGGGGTCGGGCTACACCTTC. Its translation is CASSPQGSGYTF.

This clonotype was detected many times. V is TRBV12-5 and J is TRBJ2-1, with D possibly being TRBD2 (7 bases). CDR1 LGHNT and CDR2 FRNRAP come from the germline V gene. Trimming took off 1 base at V and 6 bases at J, with 13 bases between the two ends. There are 15 residues in the CDR3. The CDR3 reads CASGLATGRGNEQFF. CDR3 DNA sequence: TGTGCTAGTGGTTTGGCTACAGGGAGGGGCAATGAGCAGTTCTTC.

This clonotype occurred many times. V usage is TRBV5-1 and J usage is TRBJ2-1; 8 bases are shared with TRBD2. Germline V gene data show CDR1 as SGHRS and CDR2 as YFSETQ. This CDR3 spans 17 amino acids. J gave up 4 bases and V 7 bases, and 16 bases lay outside the gene matches. This CDR3 reads CASRYSPGTRGYNEQFF. The CDR3 nucleotides are TGCGCCAGCCGATACAGTCCCGGGACTAGAGGTTACAATGAGCAGTTCTTC.

This chain uses TRBV2 with TRBJ1-2; TRBD1 matches at 7 bases. Germline V lookup: CDR1 SNHLY, CDR2 FYNNEI. The junction had 7 bases not matched to a gene; V was cut back by 7 bases and J by 5 bases. The length of the CDR3 is 13 residues. The CDR3 sequence is CASKTGITYGYTF. In nucleotides, the CDR3 is TGTGCCAGCAAGACAGGGATCACATATGGCTACACCTTC.

The chain uses TRBV5-1 and TRBJ1-1; weak D call: TRBD1 (6 bases). CDR1 SGHRS and CDR2 YFSETQ come from the germline V gene. CDR3 size: 13 residues. Trimming took off 3 bases at V and 6 bases at J, with 12 bases between the two ends. CDR3 sequence: CASSWGGAAEAFF. Here the CDR3 DNA reads TGCGCCAGCAGCTGGGGGGGGGCGGCTGAAGCTTTCTTT.

This clonotype has just a few counts. The chain couples TRBV5-1 to TRBJ1-2; TRBD1 is a possible D gene (5 bases). CDR1 and CDR2 (germline): SGHRS, YFSETQ. V lost 3 bases, J lost 5 bases, and 11 bases lay in between. The CDR3 consists of 13 residues. This CDR3 reads CASSSLTGYGYTF. The CDR3 DNA follows: TGCGCCAGCAGCTCCCTCACAGGTTATGGCTACACCTTC.

This clonotype occurred many times. The V call is TRBV30, the J call TRBJ2-1; TRBD1 agrees at 7 bases. Germline lookup yields CDR1 GTSNPN and CDR2 SVGIG (reference sequence). The J segment lost 5 bases and the V segment lost 8 bases, leaving 12 bases of the junction unmatched. The CDR3 runs to 14 residues. The CDR3, as DNA: TGTGCCCTCGCGCGGAAGACAGGGAACAATGAGCAGTTCTTC. It codes for CALARKTGNNEQFF.

The rearrangement joins TRBV13 to TRBJ1-1; D is ambiguous. CDR3 size: 17 residues. The germline V gene encodes CDR1 PRHDT and CDR2 FYEKMQ (reference sequence). V was clipped by 0 bases and J by 0 bases, with 14 bases between them. The CDR3 DNA is TGTGCCAGCAGCTTAGGCCGGCGGGAGCTCATGAACACTGAAGCTTTCTTT. Protein: CASSLGRRELMNTEAFF.

This clonotype was recorded a few times. The chain uses TRBV7-2 and TRBJ2-7; D unresolved. Germline V gene data show CDR1 as SGHTA and CDR2 as FQGNSA. The CDR3 runs to 19 residues. The V gene lost 2 bases and the J gene lost 3 bases, with 26 bases spanning the gap. This CDR3 is CASSLSLWLDTSYFYEQYF. As DNA, the CDR3 is TGTGCCAGCAGCTTATCCCTATGGCTCGACACGTCCTACTTCTACGAGCAGTACTTC.

This chain joins TRBV11-2 and TRBJ2-1, with 12 nucleotides matching TRBD2. The length of the CDR3 is 16 residues. Trimming removed 5 bases from V and 7 bases from J; junction bases left unmatched: 9. Germline V lookup: CDR1 SGHAT, CDR2 FQNNGV. The CDR3, as DNA: TGTGCCAGCAGCCCCCCCCTAGCGGGGGGGCGGAATGAGCAGTTCTTC. It translates to CASSPPLAGGRNEQFF.

This clonotype appeared a few times. The chain uses TRBV11-3 and TRBJ1-2; possible D gene TRBD1, 5 bases. Germline CDR1 and CDR2: SGHNT and YENEEA. V gave up 5 bases and J gave up 5 bases, with 12 bases separating them. The CDR3 loop spans 13 amino acids. DNA of the CDR3: TGTGCCAGCAGCCAAGACAAGGGGTATGGCTACACCTTC. As protein: CASSQDKGYGYTF.

V is TRBV6-1 and J is TRBJ1-1, with 7 bases identical to TRBD1. V lost 6 bases, J lost 10 bases, and 11 bases stayed unmatched. The CDR3 extends over 13 amino acids. Germline V CDR1 and CDR2: MNHNS, SASEGT. CDR3 sequence reads: CASRAQGSLGAFF. The CDR3 DNA sequence: TGTGCCAGCAGGGCACAGGGGTCTCTGGGAGCTTTCTTT.

The V call is TRBV6-2 or TRBV6-3, the J call TRBJ2-7, with no clear D. Germline values: CDR1 MNHEY, CDR2 SVGEGT. The CDR3 consists of 13 residues. V was pared by 2 bases and J by 6 bases, with 11 bases between. CDR3 region: CASSYGPRVEQYF. The CDR3 DNA reads as TGTGCCAGCAGTTACGGGCCTAGAGTCGAGCAGTACTTC.

In this sample, this clonotype turned up a few times. The chain recombines TRBV6-2 or TRBV6-3 with TRBJ2-7; D remains ambiguous. V gave up 7 bases and J gave up 0 bases, with 10 bases separating them. This CDR3 has 13 amino acids. CDR1 MNHEY and CDR2 SVGEGT come from the germline V gene. The CDR3 protein is CASTQQNSYEQYF. DNA of the CDR3: TGTGCCAGCACCCAGCAAAACTCCTACGAGCAGTACTTC.

The chain combines TRBV5-8 with TRBJ2-3, with 10 bases that match TRBD2. The CDR3 extends over 16 amino acids. CDR1 and CDR2 from the germline V gene are SGHTS and YDEGEE. Losses at the gene ends were 3 bases for V and 5 bases for J; bases not matched to a gene: 9. The CDR3 DNA follows: TGTGCCAGCAGCTCCGGGACTAGCGTCTGGGGAGATACGCAGTATTTT. It is translated as CASSSGTSVWGDTQYF.

This clonotype was found a few times. The chain carries TRBV5-6 and TRBJ2-7, with TRBD1 as a possible D gene (6 bases). Trimming stripped 1 base from V and 1 base from J, with 15 bases between. Germline CDR1 and CDR2: SGHDT and YYEEEE. The CDR3 is 16 amino acids. In DNA, the CDR3 is TGTGCCAGCAGCTTGATTCTTACAGGGAGTTCCTACGAGCAGTACTTC. It translates to CASSLILTGSSYEQYF.